The source of this T cell receptor beta chain is a study of blood T cell repertoires in COVID-19. This clone was observed a few times. Participants were aged about 18 to 100 years, lived in over 20 US areas, and enrolled virtually. Those designated as exposed participants met a COVID-19 case within 2 weeks before study entry. Profiling relied on immunoSEQ multiplex PCR, and the TCRdb table lists in-frame clones only, not all of them. The sample includes roughly 400,000 clones, roughly 90% of them seen just once. After removal of 5 bases from V and 4 bases from J, the junction contained 6 bases not matched to a gene. Germline V gene lookup returns CDR1 SQVTM and CDR2 ANQGSEA. The CDR3 contains 13 residues.

V gene TRBV29-1 combines with J gene TRBJ2-5, with 8 positions matching TRBD2. The sequencing sample was made of PBMCs or T cells enriched from blood (not recorded which). The origin of this receptor is a young woman who had been exposed to COVID-19. The CDR3: CSVSGSTAETQYF. The CDR3 DNA sequence: TGCAGCGTTAGCGGGAGTACGGCAGAGACCCAGTACTTC.